This T cell receptor (beta chain) was sequenced during a study of blood T cell repertoires in COVID-19. Whole-study context: The analysed material was cDNA or gDNA that came from T cells, B-cell-depleted T cells, or PBMCs.

Some clones are missing from TCRdb's copy, which holds only in-frame ones; the method was immunoSEQ multiplex PCR. The table has a few hundred thousand clones, 70% to 90% seen once. During active infection, Seattle patients enrolled and were then monitored through disease. Germline values: CDR1 ENHRY, CDR2 SYGVKD. Trimming removed 7 bases at V and 3 bases at J, with 18 bases between. There are 15 residues in the CDR3. This TCR was recovered from a woman aged 25-40 years with COVID-19, enrolled during active disease. What was sequenced was peripheral blood. J is TRBJ1-2 and V is TRBV10-3; weak D call: TRBD1 (6 bases). The CDR3 nucleotides are TGTGCCATCAACAGACGGGACAATGGAGACTATGGCTACACCTTC. Translated, it gives CAINRRDNGDYGYTF.